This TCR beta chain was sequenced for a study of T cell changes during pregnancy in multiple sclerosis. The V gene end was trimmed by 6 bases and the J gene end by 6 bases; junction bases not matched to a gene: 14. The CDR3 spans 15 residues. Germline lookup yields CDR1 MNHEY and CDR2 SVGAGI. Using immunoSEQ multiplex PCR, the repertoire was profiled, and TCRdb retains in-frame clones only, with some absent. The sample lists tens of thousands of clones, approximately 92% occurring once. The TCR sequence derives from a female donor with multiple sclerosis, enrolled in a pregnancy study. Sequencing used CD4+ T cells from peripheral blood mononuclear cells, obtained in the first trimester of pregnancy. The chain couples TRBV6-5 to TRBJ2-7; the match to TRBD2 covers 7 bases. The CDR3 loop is CASSERAGNSLEQYF. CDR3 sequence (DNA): TGTGCCAGCAGCGAGCGAGCGGGAAACTCTCTCGAGCAGTACTTC.